This T cell receptor beta chain was sequenced for a study of cytomegalovirus exposure and HLA in healthy donors. The V gene's germline CDR1 is SGHTA and CDR2 FQGNSA. This CDR3 has 13 amino acids. The V gene lost 9 bases and the J gene lost 0 bases, with 9 bases spanning the gap. The study ran its PCR with 60 Vbeta and 13 Jbeta primers. The repertoire was sequenced with immunoSEQ multiplex PCR; TCRdb's copy has only in-frame clones and lacks some. Here the sample spans roughly 130,000 clones, roughly two thirds being singletons. J is TRBJ2-1 and V is TRBV7-2; the D is unclear. This receptor was identified in a man aged 30-40 years in good health and CMV-seropositive. Sequencing was done on a sample of PBMCs. Here the CDR3 DNA reads TGTGCCAGTGCGGCGAGCTCCTACAATGAGCAGTTCTTC. The encoded protein is CASAASSYNEQFF.